The sequence of this T cell receptor beta chain was determined in a study of blood T cells in healthy people across ages. J lost 4 bases, V lost 1 base, and 2 bases had no gene match. This CDR3 is built from 15 residues. The germline V gene has CDR1 DFQATT and CDR2 SNEGSKA (reference sequence). Total RNA was isolated from each sample in quantities of at least 6 micrograms. Sample-barcoded 5' priming and a J-beta primer mix drove a second PCR of about 6 to 12 cycles. TCRdb itself ran the 5' RACE reads through MiXCR, one entry per CDR3 protein. Of approximately 730,000 distinct CDR3 sequences in the sample, around 46% were seen once.

V is TRBV20-1 and J is TRBJ2-2; TRBD2 matches 11 bases. The sample taken for sequencing was blood. This TCR derives from a woman in her sixties in good health. The CDR3 nucleotides are TGCAGTGCTAGAGTTAGCGGGAGGGTCACCGGGGAGCTGTTTTTT. This gives the protein CSARVSGRVTGELFF.